This entry features one T cell receptor beta chain sequence. Its antigen is unidentified. Enrolled patients, whose metastatic non-small-cell lung cancer was chemo-refractory, received focal radiation plus CTLA-4 blockade with ipilimumab. This entry is derived from a study of radiotherapy plus CTLA-4 blockade in lung cancer. Across the study: Of all patients, approximately 19% responded objectively and about 30% showed disease control.

Broader study findings: Early blood T cell clone changes and increased post-radiation serum interferon-beta were reportedly the strongest response predictors. After radiotherapy and ipilimumab, tumor-derived clones expanded in peripheral blood.

This table comes from immunoSEQ multiplex PCR, and its TCRdb copy is limited to in-frame clones, with some not included. Here the sample spans just over 14,000 clones, 72% being singletons. The receptor's source is a human donor with non-small cell lung cancer whose response to radiotherapy plus ipilimumab could not be evaluated. Sequenced material: peripheral blood, taken from a patient treated with radiotherapy plus ipilimumab.

In nucleotides, the CDR3 is TGTGCCAGCAGCTTGTCATCGACAGCCACCACCGGGGAGCTGTTTTTT. Protein product: CASSLSSTATTGELFF. V usage is TRBV11-3 and J usage is TRBJ2-2; TRBD1 is a possible D gene (5 bases). Germline V gene lookup returns CDR1 SGHNT and CDR2 YENEEA. The CDR3 loop spans 16 amino acids. V was cut by 3 bases and J by 4 bases, with 15 bases left in between.